The 32 T cell receptor beta chains reported below all come from one sample, sequenced in a study of PD-1 blockade in classical Hodgkin lymphoma. All trial patients relapsed after autologous stem cell transplantation. Generated by immunoSEQ multiplex PCR, the TCRdb table keeps only in-frame clones and is missing some. The data hold tens of thousands of clones, with around 86% observed a single time. Sequenced here: peripheral blood mononuclear cells (PBMCs), sampled at baseline. Receptor source: a human donor with classical Hodgkin lymphoma.

J is TRBJ2-3 and V is TRBV2; D is perhaps TRBD1 (5 bases). Germline loops: CDR1 SNHLY, CDR2 FYNNEI. The CDR3 totals 16 residues. Trimming removed 0 bases from V and 6 bases from J, with 16 bases in between. The DNA for the CDR3 is TGTGCCAGCAGTGAAGCTTTAACTGGGGCAGGGGATACGCAGTATTTT. Translation gives CASSEALTGAGDTQYF.

The V call is TRBV4-3, the J call TRBJ2-3, with 7 nucleotides matching TRBD2. The germline CDR1 and CDR2 sequences are LGHNA and YSLEER. There are 18 residues in the CDR3. V lost 0 bases to trimming and J lost 3 bases; unmatched junction nucleotides: 12. The DNA of the CDR3 is TGCGCCAGCAGCCAAGAGGGACTGGGTAGCGGGCTTACAGATACGCAGTATTTT. The encoded protein is CASSQEGLGSGLTDTQYF.

This chain connects TRBV6-5 to TRBJ2-5; TRBD2 matches 11 bases. V shed 6 bases and J 4 bases; nucleotides not matched to a gene: 7. CDR3 length: 15 residues. Germline V lookup: CDR1 MNHEY, CDR2 SVGAGI. The CDR3: CASSLAGGPAETQYF. In DNA form, the CDR3 reads TGTGCCAGCAGCTTAGCGGGAGGGCCGGCAGAGACCCAGTACTTC.

The rearrangement links TRBV7-2 to TRBJ2-1; 7 bases agree with TRBD2. Germline lookup yields CDR1 SGHTA and CDR2 FQGNSA. The CDR3 has 16 amino acids. V gave up 3 bases and J gave up 6 bases; unmatched junction bases: 11. The CDR3 nucleotides read TGTGCCAGCAGCTTCTCCCGGGACTACCCGATCAATGAGCAGTTCTTC. Protein: CASSFSRDYPINEQFF.

This clone was picked up a small number of times. The gene calls are TRBV5-1 and TRBJ1-1; tentatively, D is TRBD1 (5 bases). Germline V gene lookup returns CDR1 SGHRS and CDR2 YFSETQ. With 4 bases removed from V and 5 bases from J, the gap between germline ends came to 15 bases. CDR3 length: 14 residues. CDR3 nucleotides: TGCGCCAGCAGCCCGGGCGGGGGACCAACTGAAGCTTTCTTT. It translates to CASSPGGGPTEAFF.

The chain combines TRBV28 with TRBJ2-7; 9 bases fit TRBD2. Germline V gives CDR1 MDHEN, CDR2 SYDVKM. There are 14 residues in the CDR3. The trim removed 7 bases at V and 12 bases at J, leaving 16 bases unmatched. The CDR3 coding sequence is TGTGCCAGCACGACGCGGGAGGGCCAGACTAGAGGGTACTTC. Residues: CASTTREGQTRGYF.

The gene calls are TRBV9 and TRBJ2-6; weak D call: TRBD1 (5 bases). CDR1 is SGDLS, CDR2 YYNGEE, per germline. The V gene lost 6 bases and the J gene lost 1 base, with 11 bases spanning the gap. This CDR3 has 15 amino acids. CDR3 protein: CASTARQSGANVLTF. As DNA, the CDR3 is TGTGCCAGCACCGCAAGACAGTCTGGGGCCAACGTCCTGACTTTC.

This clone appeared once. The rearrangement links TRBV6-6 to TRBJ1-5; D remains ambiguous. CDR3 size: 15 residues. V gave up 0 bases and J gave up 6 bases, with 12 bases separating them. Germline V gene sequence: CDR1 MNHNY, CDR2 SVGAGI (reference sequence). In DNA form, the CDR3 reads TGTGCCAGCAGTTACTCCGGGAGAGTTGGTCAGCCCCAGCATTTT. It translates to CASSYSGRVGQPQHF.

The chain combines TRBV28 with TRBJ2-7; possible D gene TRBD2, 6 bases. Germline V gives CDR1 MDHEN, CDR2 SYDVKM. The CDR3 has 14 amino acids. Trimming stripped 2 bases from V and 7 bases from J, with 15 bases between. CDR3 region: CASSLGGIPEEQYF. In DNA form, the CDR3 reads TGTGCCAGCAGTTTAGGGGGGATCCCCGAGGAGCAGTACTTC.

This clone has ten or more counts. The same CDR3 is also encoded by other DNA sequences in this sample. The genes are TRBV7-9 and TRBJ1-1; TRBD1 is a possible D gene (5 bases). Trimming took 5 bases from V and 3 from J, leaving 10 bases between them. The CDR3 runs to 13 residues. CDR1 and CDR2 (germline): SEHNR, FQNEAQ (reference sequence). The chain's CDR3 is CASSLRGDTEAFF. The CDR3 nucleotides read TGTGCCAGCAGCCTAAGAGGGGACACTGAAGCTTTCTTT. The complete variable domain, with remaining parts taken from reference TRBV7-9 and TRBJ1-1, reads DTGVSQNPRHKITKRGQNVTFRCDPISEHNRLYWYRQTLGQGPEFLTYFQNEAQLEKSRLLSDRFSAERPKGSFSTLEIQRTEQGDSAMYLCASSLRGDTEAFFGQGTRLTVV.

This clone was observed a single time. J is TRBJ1-2 and V is TRBV7-9, with D hard to call. This CDR3 comprises 12 residues. Germline values: CDR1 SEHNR, CDR2 FQNEAQ (reference sequence). V lost 5 bases and J lost 7, with 11 bases in between. The CDR3, as DNA: TGTGCCAGCAGCCCCCCCGCGAGTGGCTACACCTTC. Translation gives CASSPPASGYTF.

The chain recombines TRBV29-1 with TRBJ1-1; no reliable D call. CDR3 size: 13 residues. Germline V lookup: CDR1 SQVTM, CDR2 ANQGSEA. The V end was cut by 7 bases, the J end by 0 bases, with 12 bases between. CDR3 in DNA: TGCAGCGGTTTAGGACGGTTGAACACTGAAGCTTTCTTT. Protein: CSGLGRLNTEAFF.

The chain carries TRBV13 and TRBJ2-7; no firm D call. This CDR3 comprises 12 residues. Germline-derived CDR1 and CDR2 are PRHDT and FYEKMQ (reference sequence). Trimming removed 3 bases from V and 7 bases from J, with 10 bases in between. CDR3 nucleotide sequence: TGTGCCAGCAGCTTGGATTCTGCAGAGCAGTACTTC. It codes for CASSLDSAEQYF.

The rearrangement links TRBV2 to TRBJ2-7; 11 bases match TRBD1. The trim removed 4 bases at V and 7 bases at J, leaving 15 bases unmatched. The CDR3 is 17 amino acids. Germline assignment: CDR1 SNHLY and CDR2 FYNNEI. The CDR3 loop is CASSALPSGQGAREQYF. As DNA, the CDR3 is TGTGCCAGCAGTGCCCTTCCTAGCGGACAGGGGGCGCGTGAGCAGTACTTC.

The rearrangement joins TRBV28 to TRBJ2-3, with D possibly TRBD1 on 5 matching bases. From germline, CDR1 is MDHEN and CDR2 SYDVKM. CDR3 length: 13 residues. V was shortened by 8 bases and J by 0 bases, with 9 bases between the two germline ends. CDR3 residues: CASVDSSTDTQYF. The CDR3 DNA is TGTGCCAGCGTTGACAGTAGCACAGATACGCAGTATTTT.

This chain joins TRBV30 and TRBJ1-2; D is perhaps TRBD1 (6 bases). V dropped 0 bases and J dropped 8 bases, with 19 bases sitting between them. The CDR3 extends over 15 amino acids. Germline assignment: CDR1 GTSNPN and CDR2 SVGIG (reference sequence). CDR3: CAWSVAGQSVFGYTF. The CDR3 DNA reads as TGTGCCTGGAGTGTGGCCGGACAGTCGGTATTCGGCTACACCTTC.

The chain joins TRBV4-1 to TRBJ2-3; possibly TRBD2 for D (5 bases). The V end lost 0 bases, the J end lost 0 bases, and 13 bases lay between the germline ends. Germline V lookup: CDR1 MGHRA, CDR2 YSYEKL. CDR3 size: 17 residues. The CDR3 sequence: CASSQEISALSTDTQYF. The CDR3, as DNA: TGCGCCAGCAGCCAAGAGATTAGCGCCCTGAGCACAGATACGCAGTATTTT.

The chain employs TRBV5-8 and TRBJ2-7; 9 bases fit TRBD2. Unmatched junction bases numbered 10, after V lost 4 bases and J lost 5 bases. Germline values: CDR1 SGHTS, CDR2 YDEGEE. The CDR3 has 15 amino acids. CDR3: CASSRGLANGNEQYF. The CDR3 DNA reads TGTGCCAGCAGCCGGGGACTAGCTAACGGGAACGAGCAGTACTTC.

CDR3 amino acids: CASTPKYGGDPNTEAFF. CDR3 nucleotide sequence: TGTGCCAGCACCCCGAAATACGGAGGGGACCCCAACACTGAAGCTTTCTTT. This chain connects TRBV2 to TRBJ1-1, with D tentatively TRBD1 (5 bases). Trimming shortened V by 7 bases and J by 2 bases, and 23 bases separated the two germline ends. The CDR3 loop spans 17 amino acids. Germline lookup yields CDR1 SNHLY and CDR2 FYNNEI.

V and J are TRBV19 and TRBJ1-4; D is ambiguous. The germline gives CDR1 LNHDA, CDR2 SQIVND (reference sequence). Deletions cut 3 bases from V and 4 bases from J, with 9 bases between. The CDR3 totals 14 residues. The CDR3 region has the DNA TGTGCCAGTAGTATTGACATTTATAATGAAAAACTGTTTTTT. This gives the protein CASSIDIYNEKLFF.

The chain employs TRBV28 and TRBJ2-7, with 12 bases fitting TRBD2. This CDR3 is 14 amino acids long. V was clipped by 6 bases and J by 2 bases; unmatched bases: 2. CDR1 MDHEN and CDR2 SYDVKM come from the germline V gene. As DNA, the CDR3 is TGTGCCAGCAGCTCTAGCGGGAGGGCCTACGAGCAGTACTTC. Protein sequence: CASSSSGRAYEQYF.

V is TRBV11-2 and J is TRBJ2-7, with 8 bases fitting TRBD2. V dropped 6 bases and J dropped 5; count of bases not matched to a gene: 6. Per germline, CDR1 SGHAT and CDR2 FQNNGV. CDR3 length equals 13 residues. CDR3 loop: CASRSGSIHEQYF. The CDR3 region has the DNA TGTGCCAGCAGAAGCGGGAGCATCCACGAGCAGTACTTC.

The CDR3 region has the DNA TGTGCCAGCAGTGACTTAACTAGTAGGATACTCAATGAGCAGTTCTTC. Encoded protein: CASSDLTSRILNEQFF. V and J are TRBV6-4 and TRBJ2-1; D might be TRBD2 (5 bases). Germline V lookup: CDR1 MRHNA, CDR2 SNTAGT. The CDR3 is 16 residues long. V dropped 1 base and J dropped 6 bases, with 16 bases sitting between them.

The chain combines TRBV11-3 with TRBJ1-5, with D hard to call. The germline V gene encodes CDR1 SGHNT and CDR2 YENEEA. The CDR3 extends over 11 amino acids. V lost 5 bases, J lost 6 bases, and 5 bases lay in between. This CDR3 is CASSPRQPQHF. The DNA for the CDR3 is TGTGCCAGCAGCCCACGTCAGCCCCAGCATTTT.

As DNA, the CDR3 is TGTGCCAGCAGCGTTTACCGGGACATTGACATTGAAGCTTTCTTT. This encodes CASSVYRDIDIEAFF. V is TRBV5-6 and J is TRBJ1-1; D is perhaps TRBD1 (6 bases). Germline V gives CDR1 SGHDT, CDR2 YYEEEE. Between the trimmed V and J ends, which lost 4 bases and 7 bases, there was a span of 20 bases. The CDR3 is made up of 15 amino acids.

V usage is TRBV6-8 and J usage is TRBJ2-1; 9 bases are shared with TRBD2. V was pared by 6 bases and J by 8 bases, with 11 bases of the junction left unmatched. This CDR3 comprises 15 residues. Per the germline V gene, CDR1 is MNHGY and CDR2 is SAAAGT. CDR3 sequence: CASSPPSGRQDEQFF. In DNA, the CDR3 is TGTGCCAGCAGCCCCCCCAGCGGGAGGCAGGATGAGCAGTTCTTC.

The CDR3 DNA is TGTGCCAGCAGTTACTCGACAGCGGGAGAGACCCAGTACTTC. This sequence encodes CASSYSTAGETQYF. This chain joins TRBV6-5 and TRBJ2-5, with D perhaps matching TRBD2 (6 bases). This CDR3 is 14 amino acids long. Trimming cost V 0 bases and J 4 bases, with 9 bases left between them. Germline V CDR1 and CDR2: MNHEY, SVGAGI.

This chain links TRBV6-1 with TRBJ2-3, with D possibly matching TRBD1 (7 bases). V lost 3 bases to trimming and J lost 1 base, with 8 bases between them. The CDR3 totals 14 residues. CDR1 is MNHNS and CDR2 is SASEGT in the germline V gene. Written as DNA, the CDR3 is TGTGCCAGCAGTGACAGGGGGGGCACAGATACGCAGTATTTT. This gives the protein CASSDRGGTDTQYF.

This chain links TRBV10-1 with TRBJ1-1, with D unresolved. CDR1 is WNHNN, CDR2 SYGVQD, per germline (reference sequence). The CDR3 totals 16 residues. The V gene lost 2 bases and the J gene lost 3 bases, with 16 bases spanning the gap. The CDR3 DNA sequence: TGCGCCAGCAGTGAGGGGAGGGTCCGCACGGACACTGAAGCTTTCTTT. Translated: CASSEGRVRTDTEAFF.

The table lists this clone with a few counts. The chain is built from TRBV6-1 and TRBJ1-2; possible D gene TRBD1, 6 bases. V was clipped by 11 bases and J by 2 bases, with 18 bases between them. Germline V gene lookup returns CDR1 MNHNS and CDR2 SASEGT. The CDR3 spans 14 residues. The CDR3 coding sequence is TGTGCCGAAGCACGGGACAAGGGGAACTATGGCTACACCTTC. Protein sequence: CAEARDKGNYGYTF.

This clone appeared a few times. This chain uses TRBV19 with TRBJ1-3; D unclear. The V end was cut by 3 bases, the J end by 0 bases, with 6 bases between. Germline V CDR1 and CDR2: LNHDA, SQIVND (reference sequence). CDR3 size: 14 residues. The CDR3 reads CASSIEGSGNTIYF. The CDR3 nucleotides read TGTGCCAGTAGTATTGAGGGCTCTGGAAACACCATATATTTT.

The chain has TRBV6-1 and TRBJ1-2; 7 nucleotides match TRBD1. CDR1 and CDR2 from the germline V gene are MNHNS and SASEGT. The CDR3 runs 13 residues. J gave up 7 bases and V 5 bases, and 7 bases lay outside the gene matches. The CDR3 region is CASSLQGSAGYTF. The CDR3 DNA reads as TGTGCCAGCAGTCTACAGGGGAGTGCTGGCTACACCTTC.